This passage covers 23 T cell receptor beta chains from one sample sequenced in a study of early stage breast cancer tumors (dated by TCRdb to about 2017). Library preparation employed the immunoSEQ multiplex PCR assay. The table was pulled from immuneACCESS by TCRdb, which kept in-frame rearrangements only. Such tables lose some clones; where checked, under half of the loss comes from unresolved V genes, and the rest has no known cause. The sample contains about 51,000 clones, around 80% of them found a single time. The ten largest clones take up 3% to 3.5% of the sample. The sequenced material came from blood. The source of these receptors is a person aged 35 to 50 with breast cancer.

This clone appeared a single time. The same CDR3 can be traced to other DNA sequences in this sample. The CDR3 region is CASSEGQSSYEQYF. DNA for the CDR3: TGTGCCAGCAGTGAGGGACAGAGCTCCTACGAGCAGTACTTC. V is TRBV6-1 and J is TRBJ2-7, with 7 bases matching TRBD1. This CDR3 region has 14 residues. Germline CDR1 is MNHNS and CDR2 is SASEGT. Germline trimming cut 3 bases from V and 0 bases from J; bases unmatched to any gene: 2.

This chain links TRBV21-1 with TRBJ2-3; whether TRBD1, the table's D call, matches the DNA was not checked. TRBV21-1 is noted as a pseudogene. The CDR3 consists of 13 residues. The CDR3 here is CARVGGCTDTQYF. The CDR3 DNA reads as TGTGCCAGGGTAGGGGGTTGTACAGATACGCAGTATTTT.

This clone has more than one count but fewer than ten. The chain joins TRBV5-1 to TRBJ1-1; the D gene is possibly TRBD1 (5 bases). V shed 1 base and J shed 0 bases, with 10 bases lying between them. Germline assignment: CDR1 SGHRS and CDR2 YFSETQ. The CDR3 covers 15 residues. For the CDR3, the DNA is TGCGCCAGCAGCTTGTCGGGGCTATTGAACACTGAAGCTTTCTTT. Amino acids: CASSLSGLLNTEAFF.

This chain joins TRBV30 and TRBJ1-2; D is unclear. CDR3 length equals 13 residues. Germline V gives CDR1 GTSNPN, CDR2 SVGIG (reference sequence). Trimming shortened V by 0 bases and J by 8 bases, and 13 bases separated the two germline ends. The CDR3 loop reads CAWSVRGGQGYTF. DNA for the CDR3: TGTGCCTGGAGTGTACGGGGTGGTCAAGGCTACACCTTC.

This sequence joins TRBV12-5 and TRBJ2-5; D is unclear. Germline V gene sequence: CDR1 LGHNT, CDR2 FRNRAP. CDR3 length: 11 residues. With 8 bases removed from V and 3 bases from J, the gap between germline ends came to 7 bases. CDR3 bases: TGTGCTAGTTCTATAGAAGAGACCCAGTACTTC. Translating gives CASSIEETQYF.

The chain links TRBV7-8 to TRBJ2-2; D is perhaps TRBD1 (6 bases). V lost 0 bases and J 3 bases, leaving 11 bases between the germline ends. From germline, CDR1 is SGHVS and CDR2 FQNEAQ. The length of the CDR3 is 16 residues. This CDR3 reads CASSLAGAGHTGELFF. The DNA of the CDR3 is TGTGCCAGCAGCTTAGCGGGGGCAGGGCACACCGGGGAGCTGTTTTTT.

The rearrangement links TRBV11-2 to TRBJ2-7, with D perhaps matching TRBD1 (6 bases). The CDR3 loop spans 14 amino acids. Trimming shortened V by 1 base and J by 3 bases, and 10 bases separated the two germline ends. Per germline, CDR1 SGHAT and CDR2 FQNNGV. CDR3 sequence reads: CASSLGPGDYEQYF. The CDR3 DNA reads TGTGCCAGCAGCTTAGGACCAGGGGACTACGAGCAGTACTTC.

This clone occurred once. The chain joins TRBV9 to TRBJ2-7, with 8 bases matching TRBD2. Unmatched junction bases numbered 19, after V lost 0 bases and J lost 5 bases. This CDR3 has 19 amino acids. CDR1 and CDR2 from the germline V gene are SGDLS and YYNGEE. CDR3 sequence reads: CASSVGEAGVGSNYDEQYF. DNA for the CDR3: TGTGCCAGCAGCGTAGGAGAAGCGGGAGTGGGGAGTAATTACGACGAGCAGTACTTC.

This chain joins TRBV6-1 and TRBJ2-7; a weak D match, TRBD1 (5 bases). Per the germline V gene, CDR1 is MNHNS and CDR2 is SASEGT. Deletions cut 3 bases from V and 3 bases from J, with 9 bases between. The CDR3 is made up of 13 amino acids. The CDR3 here is CASSELDIYEQYF. Written as DNA, the CDR3 is TGTGCCAGCAGTGAGCTGGACATCTACGAGCAGTACTTC.

The chain uses TRBV6-5 and TRBJ1-1, with D uncertain. V was pared by 6 bases and J by 2 bases, with 16 bases between. CDR3 length equals 15 residues. Germline V gene sequence: CDR1 MNHEY, CDR2 SVGAGI. The CDR3 spells CASRALGVSNTEAFF. The CDR3 DNA is TGTGCCAGCAGAGCCCTCGGGGTCAGTAACACTGAAGCTTTCTTT.

This sequence joins TRBV7-9 and TRBJ2-7; 10 positions match TRBD2. There are 18 residues in the CDR3. The V and J ends lost 5 bases and 0 bases, in that order; junction bases with no gene match: 13. Germline CDR1 SEHNR, CDR2 FQNEAQ (reference sequence). CDR3: CASSRTSGSRGASYEQYF. CDR3 bases: TGTGCCAGCAGCCGGACTAGCGGAAGCCGGGGAGCCTCCTACGAGCAGTACTTC.

This sequence joins TRBV30 and TRBJ1-2, with 7 bases fitting TRBD1. Per the germline V gene, CDR1 is GTSNPN and CDR2 is SVGIG (reference sequence). The CDR3 has 10 amino acids. Unmatched junction bases numbered 3, after V lost 7 bases and J lost 7 bases. Written as DNA, the CDR3 is TGTGCCTTATCAGGGGGTGGCTACACCTTC. Residues: CALSGGGYTF.

This clone occurred once. The chain carries TRBV6-6 and TRBJ2-7; 7 positions agree with TRBD1. The CDR3 is made up of 14 amino acids. V shed 5 bases and J 2 bases; nucleotides not matched to a gene: 6. Per germline, CDR1 MNHNY and CDR2 SVGAGI (reference sequence). The CDR3 sequence: CASSTPGTAYEQYF. The CDR3 DNA is TGTGCCAGCAGTACACCCGGGACAGCCTACGAGCAGTACTTC.

The chain is built from TRBV5-4 and TRBJ2-5; 11 nucleotides agree with TRBD2. CDR1 SGHNT and CDR2 YYREEE come from the germline V gene (reference sequence). Trimming cost V 4 bases and J 3 bases; bases outside gene matches: 8. CDR3 length: 16 residues. This chain's CDR3 is CASSIAGTSGKETQYF. CDR3 in DNA: TGTGCCAGCAGCATTGCCGGGACTAGCGGAAAAGAGACCCAGTACTTC.

The J gene is TRBJ2-5, the V gene TRBV27; TRBD1 agrees at 7 bases. This CDR3 comprises 14 residues. V shed 0 bases, J shed 5 bases, and the junction held 3 bases outside the gene matches. CDR1 and CDR2 (germline): MNHEY, SMNVEV (reference sequence). The chain's CDR3 is CASSLSTGWETQYF. The CDR3 DNA is TGTGCCAGCAGTTTATCGACAGGGTGGGAGACCCAGTACTTC.

The chain combines TRBV6-1 with TRBJ2-7, with TRBD2 identical over 8 bases. CDR1 and CDR2 from the germline V gene are MNHNS and SASEGT. The CDR3 runs 15 residues. V was pared by 2 bases and J by 5 bases, with 8 bases of the junction left unmatched. DNA for the CDR3: TGTGCCAGCAGTGAAATCGGGACTAGTAGTCACGAGCAGTACTTC. It specifies CASSEIGTSSHEQYF.

This clone was counted between two and nine times. This rearrangement joins TRBV30 to TRBJ1-3; the D is unclear. CDR3 length: 12 residues. Deletions cut 2 bases from V and 9 bases from J, with 11 bases between. The germline V gene encodes CDR1 GTSNPN and CDR2 SVGIG (reference sequence). The CDR3 DNA reads TGTGCCTGGAGTCCCCAAGGAGGCACCATATATTTT. Translating it yields CAWSPQGGTIYF.

The chain links TRBV5-6 to TRBJ1-1, with D unclear. The CDR3 has 12 residues. V lost 1 base, J lost 8 bases, and 9 bases lay in between. Germline-derived CDR1 and CDR2 are SGHDT and YYEEEE. The CDR3 is CASSLFPGEAFF. The CDR3 DNA reads TGTGCCAGCAGCTTGTTCCCGGGGGAAGCTTTCTTT.

The CDR3 is CASSSEVTTGWEQYF. The CDR3 DNA follows: TGTGCCAGCAGCTCCGAGGTGACCACCGGATGGGAGCAGTACTTC. The chain joins TRBV7-9 to TRBJ2-7; D is ambiguous. V was clipped by 4 bases and J by 7 bases, with 20 bases between them. CDR3 length: 15 residues. CDR1 is SEHNR and CDR2 is FQNEAQ in the germline V gene (reference sequence).

V gene TRBV11-2 combines with J gene TRBJ2-5, with D perhaps matching TRBD2 (6 bases). Trimming took off 3 bases at V and 0 bases at J, with 14 bases between the two ends. The CDR3 is 16 amino acids. Germline assignment: CDR1 SGHAT and CDR2 FQNNGV. CDR3 protein: CASSFAPIADQETQYF. The CDR3 bases are TGTGCCAGCAGCTTCGCCCCAATAGCGGACCAAGAGACCCAGTACTTC.

CDR3 region: CASSLGVSSSGNTIYF. The CDR3 region has the DNA TGTGCCAGCAGTTTAGGGGTCTCTAGCTCTGGAAACACCATATATTTT. This sequence joins TRBV6-5 and TRBJ1-3, with D possibly matching TRBD1 (5 bases). The CDR3 spans 16 residues. Germline CDR1 and CDR2: MNHEY and SVGAGI. V was shortened by 4 bases and J by 0 bases, with 13 bases between the two germline ends.

The chain has TRBV19 and TRBJ2-5; 7 bases are a match to TRBD1. This CDR3 is 15 amino acids long. Germline V lookup: CDR1 LNHDA, CDR2 SQIVND (reference sequence). J gave up 4 bases and V 6 bases, and 11 bases lay outside the gene matches. CDR3 DNA: TGTGCCAGTAGCACGGGCCCGACAGGGTCAGAGACCCAGTACTTC. Translated: CASSTGPTGSETQYF.

The rearrangement joins TRBV15 to TRBJ2-1; 8 nucleotides agree with TRBD2. Unmatched junction bases numbered 3, after V lost 3 bases and J lost 5 bases. Per the germline V gene, CDR1 is LNHNV and CDR2 is YYDKDF (reference sequence). The CDR3 loop spans 14 amino acids. CDR3 sequence: CATSRVLADNEQFF. As DNA, the CDR3 is TGTGCCACCAGCAGGGTACTAGCGGACAATGAGCAGTTCTTC. The entire variable domain, with the rest obtained from reference TRBV15 and TRBJ2-1, is as follows: DAMVIQNPRYQVTQFGKPVTLSCSQTLNHNVMYWYQQKSSQAPKLLFHYYDKDFNNEADTPDNFQSRRPNTSFCFLDIRSPGLGDTAMYLCATSRVLADNEQFFGPGTRLTVL.